This T cell receptor (beta chain) was observed in a study of blood T cell repertoires in COVID-19. Recruited during active infection, patients (from Seattle) were subsequently followed longitudinally. The data were produced by immunoSEQ multiplex PCR, yet TCRdb's version contains in-frame clones alone and is incomplete. This sample has over 80,000 clones, with approximately 79% found just once. Germline V lookup: CDR1 MRHNA, CDR2 SNTAGT. V gave up 4 bases and J gave up 4 bases, with 14 bases separating them. The CDR3 runs to 15 residues. The sequencing sample was made of peripheral blood. The chain has TRBV6-4 and TRBJ2-1; weak D call: TRBD1 (6 bases). This TCR derives from a man between 65 and 85 years old with COVID-19, enrolled during active disease. The CDR3 spells CASSATGTGYNEQFF. The CDR3 nucleotides are TGTGCCAGCAGTGCAACAGGGACCGGGTACAATGAGCAGTTCTTC.